The clone carrying this T cell receptor beta chain was seen more than once but under ten times. What it recognizes is unknown. The authors sorted CD4+ naive, central memory, regulatory and stem cell-like memory cells via CD45RO/CCR7/CD25/CD127/CD95/CD27. Germline assignment: CDR1 SGHRS and CDR2 YFSETQ. V lost 3 bases, J lost 2 bases, and 9 bases stayed unmatched. The CDR3 consists of 17 residues. This specimen belongs to a study of beta chain features in type 1 diabetes. cDNA synthesis used the whole RNA isolate, giving expressed TCRB sequences. Repertoires were generated with immunoSEQ multiplex PCR, while TCRdb's copy carries only in-frame clones and drops some. The sample yields a few hundred thousand clones, approximately 16% seen once. General study findings and limits: Patients' naive, central memory and Treg TCRB repertoires seemed closer to one another than those of healthy donors. Sequencing the cDNA could make cells with high TCR expression show up more than they should. Type 1 diabetes patients had TCRB CDR3s that were shorter (moderately but significantly so) in all four CD4+ subsets.

The gene calls are TRBV5-1 and TRBJ2-5, with TRBD2 matching over 11 bases. Sequenced: naive CD4+ T cells from blood. The clonotype was recovered from a man aged 18-30 years with type 1 diabetes. The CDR3 region is CASSYLAGGLNQETQYF. CDR3 DNA sequence: TGCGCCAGCAGCTATCTAGCGGGGGGACTAAATCAAGAGACCCAGTACTTC. The variable domain in full, with the rest retrieved from reference TRBV5-1 and TRBJ2-5, is KAGVTQTPRYLIKTRGQQVTLSCSPISGHRSVSWYQQTPGQGLQFLFEYFSETQRNKGNFPGRFSGRQFSNSRSEMNVSTLELGDSALYLCASSYLAGGLNQETQYFGPGTRLLVL.